Presented here are 8 T cell receptor beta chains from one specimen sequenced in a study of blood T cells in healthy people across ages. A second PCR, run for roughly 6 to 11 cycles, used a sample-barcoded 5' primer plus a J-beta primer mix. TCRdb fed the 5' RACE reads into MiXCR, producing one record per CDR3 protein. The sample carries about 680,000 distinct CDR3 sequences, 45% to 50% recorded once. Input material: blood. The source of these receptors is a woman aged 60-70 years in good health.

This clonotype was counted only a few times. The rearrangement uses TRBV7-8 and TRBJ2-4; 15 nucleotides line up with TRBD2. Germline V CDR1 and CDR2: SGHVS, FQNEAQ. V gave up 2 bases and J gave up 6 bases; unmatched junction bases: 5. There are 17 residues in the CDR3. The CDR3 sequence: CASSLRTSGREGNIQYF. The DNA of the CDR3 is TGTGCCAGCAGCTTACGGACTAGCGGGAGGGAGGGAAACATTCAGTACTTC.

This clonotype was counted between two and nine times. The chain couples TRBV30 to TRBJ2-1; D possibly corresponds to TRBD2 (5 bases). Trimming cost V 7 bases and J 6 bases, with 10 bases left between them. Germline CDR1 and CDR2: GTSNPN and SVGIG (reference sequence). The CDR3 extends over 11 amino acids. Here the CDR3 reads CALTRRNEQFF. CDR3 nucleotide sequence: TGTGCCTTAACTAGGCGCAATGAGCAGTTCTTC.

In regard to this clonotype: Mismatch with germline at one junction end may stem from a read error. This chain links TRBV15 with TRBJ2-1; the D is unclear. Germline V gene sequence: CDR1 LNHNV, CDR2 YYDKDF (reference sequence). This CDR3 has 14 amino acids. CDR3 nucleotide sequence: TGTGCCACCAGCAGAGATGTGGGAAACAATGAGCGGTTCTTC. Its protein product is CATSRDVGNNERFF.

The chain has TRBV29-1 and TRBJ2-1; 10 bases match TRBD2. The germline CDR1 and CDR2 sequences are SQVTM and ANQGSEA. The CDR3 contains 12 residues. J lost 8 bases, V lost 5 bases, and 3 bases had no gene match. DNA for the CDR3: TGCAGCGTTCGGACTAGCGGCGATGAGCAGTTCTTC. This gives the protein CSVRTSGDEQFF.

This clonotype was detected many times. Germline is not matched at one junction end, which may reflect a read error. The chain employs TRBV5-1 and TRBJ2-7; TRBD2 matches 13 bases. CDR1 and CDR2 (germline): SGHRS, YFSETQ. The CDR3 has 15 residues. CDR3 sequence (DNA): TGTGCCAGCAGCTTAGGGACTAGCGGGATTTACGAGCAGTACTTC. This sequence encodes CASSLGTSGIYEQYF.

This clonotype has more than one count but fewer than ten. The chain uses TRBV7-2 and TRBJ1-3; D unclear. Per germline, CDR1 SGHTA and CDR2 FQGNSA. The CDR3 is 16 amino acids. The V end was cut by 1 base, the J end by 0 bases, with 10 bases between. The DNA of the CDR3 is TGTGCCAGCAGCTTAGACCAACCGAGCTCTGGAAACACCATATATTTT. Translation gives CASSLDQPSSGNTIYF.

The rearrangement uses TRBV29-1 and TRBJ2-1, with D maybe TRBD1 (6 bases). The CDR3 is 15 amino acids. The V and J ends lost 3 bases and 13 bases respectively, with 25 bases between them. Germline CDR1 reads SQVTM; CDR2 reads ANQGSEA. CDR3 protein: CSVDSGTHVQETQFF. DNA for the CDR3: TGCAGCGTTGACTCCGGGACACACGTTCAGGAGACCCAGTTCTTC.

This clonotype has only a few counts. The J gene is TRBJ2-7, the V gene TRBV5-5; D possibly uses TRBD1 or TRBD2 (5 bases each). The CDR3 sequence is 12 residues long. Germline V gives CDR1 SGHKS, CDR2 YYEKEE (reference sequence). The germline V and J ends were trimmed by 4 bases and 5 bases, with 10 bases remaining between them. For the CDR3, the DNA is TGTGCCAGCAGCCAAGGGACGGACGAGCAGTACTTC. Translating it yields CASSQGTDEQYF.